This T cell receptor (beta chain) was sequenced for a study of cytomegalovirus exposure and HLA in healthy donors. In regard to this clone: Its target is unknown.

Study conclusions and caveats: Association of 17,000 or so TCR beta sequences with HLA alleles was found at 0.05 false discovery rate in a later analysis.

Trimming removed 0 bases from V and 4 bases from J; junction bases left unmatched: 13. The CDR3 is 19 amino acids. CDR1 and CDR2 (germline): SGHTA, FQGNSA. The PCR ran on 60 Vbeta and 13 Jbeta primers. Repertoires were generated with immunoSEQ multiplex PCR, while TCRdb's copy carries only in-frame clones and drops some. The data show about 130,000 clones, approximately 80% seen once. Input material: PBMCs. This TCR came from a girl aged 2 to 9 in good health and CMV-seronegative. The rearrangement joins TRBV7-2 to TRBJ2-1; TRBD2 matches 9 bases. In nucleotides, the CDR3 is TGTGCCAGCAGCTTAGCGGGGCGCGGGGGGGCACAGTCATACAATGAGCAGTTCTTC. It codes for CASSLAGRGGAQSYNEQFF.